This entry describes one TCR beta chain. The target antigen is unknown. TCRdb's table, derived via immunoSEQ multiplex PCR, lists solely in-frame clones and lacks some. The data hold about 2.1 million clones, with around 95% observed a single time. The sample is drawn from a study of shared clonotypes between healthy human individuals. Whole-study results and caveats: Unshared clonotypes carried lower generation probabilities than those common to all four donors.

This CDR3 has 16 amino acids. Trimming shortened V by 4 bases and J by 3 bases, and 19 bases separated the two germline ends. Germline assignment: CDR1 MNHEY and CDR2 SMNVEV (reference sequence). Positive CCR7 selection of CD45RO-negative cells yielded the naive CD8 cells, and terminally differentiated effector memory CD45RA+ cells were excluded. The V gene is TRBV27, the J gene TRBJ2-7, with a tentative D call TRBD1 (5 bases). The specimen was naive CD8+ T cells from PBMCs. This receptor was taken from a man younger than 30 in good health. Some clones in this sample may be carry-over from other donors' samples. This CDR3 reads CASSSPGVGQSYEQYF. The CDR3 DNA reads TGTGCCAGCAGTTCCCCCGGTGTGGGGCAGAGCTACGAGCAGTACTTC.